The 17 T cell receptor beta chains listed next were all sequenced from one sample in a study of CXCR3-negative and CXCR3-positive naive CD8 T cells. Each TRB cDNA library was prepared by 5' RACE (with UMI labels). TCRdb reprocessed the 5' RACE reads; each CDR3 protein has one entry and no DNA is given. This sample's clone table lists about 120,000 distinct CDR3 sequences. Findings and limits, study-wide: Researchers report that CXCR3-positive naive cells carry more hydrophobic TRB CDR3s than CXCR3-negative naive cells.

No cognate antigen is known for these TCRs. Sequencing was performed on naive CXCR3+ CD8+ T cells from blood. Subset specified: CD45RO-CCR7+CD27+CD95- naive CD8+ T cells expressing CXCR3 (TNR3+). The source is a human donor in good health. Some clones in this sample may be carry-over from other donors' samples.

CDR3 amino acids: CASRRTASNEKLFF. The V gene is TRBV28, the J gene TRBJ1-4. The germline V gene has CDR1 MDHEN and CDR2 SYDVKM. This CDR3 is built from 14 residues. Based on the CDR3 plus reference TRBV28 and TRBJ1-4, the full variable domain is DVKVTQSSRYLVKRTGEKVFLECVQDMDHENMFWYRQDPGLGLRLIYFSYDVKMKEKGDIPEGYSVSREKKERFSLILESASTNQTSMYLCASRRTASNEKLFFGSGTQLSVL.

The chain combines TRBV13 with TRBJ1-2; TCRdb indicates TRBD1, and absent DNA this call remains unverified. This CDR3 is 13 amino acids long. Germline-derived CDR1 and CDR2 are PRHDT and FYEKMQ (reference sequence). This CDR3 reads CASSLTGSYGYTF.

V is TRBV10-3 and J is TRBJ2-7; absent DNA, TCRdb's TRBD1 call cannot be checked. The CDR3 has 16 residues. Germline loops: CDR1 ENHRY, CDR2 SYGVKD. CDR3 loop: CAISEQRGPDSYEQYF.

The CDR3: CASRGQYSNQPQHF. The chain carries TRBV12-3 or TRBV12-4 and TRBJ1-5; the TCRdb call, TRBD1, lacks DNA for checking. The CDR3 length is 14 residues.

The chain couples TRBV4-3 to TRBJ2-4; the D gene TCRdb calls, TRBD2, cannot be checked with no DNA. The germline V gene encodes CDR1 LGHNA and CDR2 YSLEER. The CDR3 totals 14 residues. This CDR3 reads CASSHGTSGDIQYF.

The chain has TRBV9 and TRBJ1-2. Germline V lookup: CDR1 SGDLS, CDR2 YYNGEE. The CDR3 loop spans 15 amino acids. CDR3 sequence reads: CASSVGLAGSYGYTF.

The V call is TRBV15, the J call TRBJ2-1; TCRdb indicates TRBD2, and absent DNA this call remains unverified. Germline CDR1 LNHNV, CDR2 YYDKDF (reference sequence). The CDR3 contains 14 residues. The CDR3 reads CATGVGLSSNEQFF.

The chain employs TRBV7-7 and TRBJ2-1. CDR3 length: 15 residues. Germline CDR1 reads SSHAT; CDR2 reads FNYEAQ (reference sequence). The CDR3 sequence is CASSLSRDSYNEQFF. Variable domain in full (rest from reference TRBV7-7 and TRBJ2-1): GAGVSQSPRYKVTKRGQDVTLRCDPISSHATLYWYQQALGQGPEFLTYFNYEAQPDKSGLPSDRFSAERPEGSISTLTIQRTEQRDSAMYRCASSLSRDSYNEQFFGPGTRLTVL.

The chain uses TRBV29-1 and TRBJ2-3; as DNA is missing, the TRBD2 call by TCRdb cannot be tested. The CDR3 is 15 residues long. The germline V gene has CDR1 SQVTM and CDR2 ANQGSEA. CDR3 residues: CSLEGTGLRADTQYF.

The CDR3: CASSSPAASSYNEQFF. The chain joins TRBV7-9 to TRBJ2-1; checking the TCRdb D call of TRBD2 is not possible without DNA. The length of the CDR3 is 16 residues. The germline V gene encodes CDR1 SEHNR and CDR2 FQNEAQ (reference sequence).

The chain recombines TRBV5-6 with TRBJ2-7; TCRdb picks TRBD2, but there is no DNA to check that call. This CDR3 spans 18 amino acids. The germline V gene encodes CDR1 SGHDT and CDR2 YYEEEE. The CDR3 sequence: CASSYPGLAGGPHREQYF.

The rearrangement uses TRBV29-1 and TRBJ1-1. This CDR3 contains 12 residues. Germline V gives CDR1 SQVTM, CDR2 ANQGSEA. This CDR3 is CSVERFGVEAFF.

The chain is built from TRBV5-1 and TRBJ1-1; TCRdb outputs TRBD1, but without DNA this stays unchecked. Germline CDR1 reads SGHRS; CDR2 reads YFSETQ. CDR3 length equals 13 residues. CDR3 region: CASSVGQLTEAFF.

The V and J genes are TRBV2 and TRBJ1-5. This CDR3 contains 14 residues. Germline CDR1 is SNHLY and CDR2 is FYNNEI. CDR3 sequence: CASSEMDSNQPQHF. Based on the CDR3 plus reference TRBV2 and TRBJ1-5, the full variable domain is EPEVTQTPSHQVTQMGQEVILRCVPISNHLYFYWYRQILGQKVEFLVSFYNNEISEKSEIFDDQFSVERPDGSNFTLKIRSTKLEDSAMYFCASSEMDSNQPQHFGDGTRLSIL.

The chain employs TRBV7-9 and TRBJ2-3; TCRdb's D call of TRBD1 is untestable without DNA. There are 15 residues in the CDR3. Germline V gene data show CDR1 as SEHNR and CDR2 as FQNEAQ (reference sequence). The CDR3 reads CASSPTGGGPDTQYF.

The chain recombines TRBV7-9 with TRBJ1-1; the TCRdb call, TRBD1, lacks DNA for checking. This CDR3 is 13 amino acids long. Germline CDR1 is SEHNR and CDR2 is FQNEAQ (reference sequence). CDR3 sequence reads: CASRDRLNTEAFF. Full variable domain (remainder filled in from reference TRBV7-9 and TRBJ1-1): DTGVSQNPRHKITKRGQNVTFRCDPISEHNRLYWYRQTLGQGPEFLTYFQNEAQLEKSRLLSDRFSAERPKGSFSTLEIQRTEQGDSAMYLCASRDRLNTEAFFGQGTRLTVV.

The chain joins TRBV5-1 to TRBJ2-5; TCRdb designates TRBD1, a call that cannot be tested without DNA. The CDR3 consists of 17 residues. Per germline, CDR1 SGHRS and CDR2 YFSETQ. CDR3 sequence reads: CASSLEGSGETQETQYF.